The clone carrying this TCR beta chain was detected only once. This sample is part of a study of blood T cell repertoires in COVID-19. The wider study: Acute and convalescent COVID-19 specimens originated in the United States, Italy and Spain. Sources were T cells, B-cell-depleted T cells, or PBMCs; the material itself was cDNA or gDNA.

In the authors' methods: Amplification from reference gene primers served as the basis for estimated nucleated cell counts. Clones were sequenced by immunoSEQ multiplex PCR, and TCRdb holds only the in-frame ones, with some missing. For V, J and clone size, that table is used; D and trimming come from the DNA. The sample carries about 120,000 clones, just under 90% recorded once. The sequenced sample was peripheral blood. The receptor was isolated from a woman between 50 and 59 years old with acute or convalescent COVID-19.

For the CDR3, the DNA is TGTGCCAGCAGCTCCAGGACAGGAGGAACCAATTCACCCCTCCACTTT. This translates into CASSSRTGGTNSPLHF. V gene TRBV5-4 combines with J gene TRBJ1-6, with 7 bases fitting TRBD1. V was pared by 3 bases and J by 7 bases, with 10 bases of the junction left unmatched. The V gene's germline CDR1 is SGHNT and CDR2 YYREEE (reference sequence). The CDR3 sequence is 16 residues long.